This T cell receptor beta chain was found in a study of blood T cell repertoires in COVID-19. Overall study context: From T cells, B-cell-depleted T cells, or PBMCs came the material, which was cDNA or gDNA.

TCRdb's table, derived via immunoSEQ multiplex PCR, lists solely in-frame clones and lacks some. The table lists about 150,000 clones, under 90% of them singletons. Donors were grouped by their self-reported clinical history. Donors in Cohort 3 who had recovered were those with two negative PCRs, healthcare professional clearance, or resolution of their symptoms. This sequence was found in a woman aged 45-59 years who had recovered from COVID-19. Sequencing was performed on PBMCs or T cells enriched from blood (not recorded which).

CDR3: CASSPLRSQPQHF. CDR3 DNA: TGTGCCAGCTCACCACTCAGATCTCAGCCCCAGCATTTT. The chain is built from TRBV18 and TRBJ1-5; D remains unclear. Trimming pared 1 base from V and 6 bases from J, leaving 7 bases between. CDR3 length: 13 amino acids. Germline V gene data show CDR1 as KGHSH and CDR2 as LQKENI.